This is a list of T cell receptor beta chains from one sample in a study of T-cell memory formation after mild COVID-19. TCRdb re-called the 5' RACE reads with MiXCR, one entry per CDR3 protein. The sample consists of about 150,000 distinct CDR3 sequences, almost 25% of them appearing once. The source material was PBMCs or a T cell subset sorted from them (not recorded which). These receptors all come from an adult woman who had mild COVID-19 (a few samples of this study predate the infection). Cell type and time point are not known. Both conserved end residues are part of each CDR3. Fields, in order: D gene, clone size, V gene, J gene, CDR3 DNA, CDR3 protein. The D gene is left open where the match is weak. A row's size may be missing; if present it is once, few, many or a size class.

D: TRBD2; size: medium-sized; V: TRBV18; J: TRBJ2-7; DNA: TGTGCCAGCTCACCCCAAGGGTCGGGGGGTTCGTACGAGCAGTACTTC; CDR3: CASSPQGSGGSYEQYF
D: .; size: once; V: TRBV12-3/TRBV12-4; J: TRBJ2-5; DNA: TGTGCCAGCAGTCCCGGGAGCCAAGAGACCCAGTACTTC; CDR3: CASSPGSQETQYF
D: .; size: few; V: TRBV11-2; J: TRBJ2-2; DNA: TGTGCCAGCAGCCCTAGCAATAGTGGCGCCGGGGAGCTGTTTTTT; CDR3: CASSPSNSGAGELFF
D: .; size: .; V: TRBV12-3/TRBV12-4; J: TRBJ1-2; DNA: TGTGCCAGCAGTAGGACGAGTGGTGACCGCTATGGCTACACCTTC; CDR3: CASSRTSGDRYGYTF
D: TRBD1; size: .; V: TRBV5-1; J: TRBJ2-7; DNA: TGCGCCAGCAGCTTTTTAGGACAGGTGGACGAGCAGTACTTC; CDR3: CASSFLGQVDEQYF
D: .; size: .; V: TRBV7-9; J: TRBJ1-2; DNA: TGTGCCAGCAGCTTAGCCTATCGACAGGCTTCTGGCTACACCTTC; CDR3: CASSLAYRQASGYTF
D: TRBD1; size: .; V: TRBV9; J: TRBJ1-1; DNA: TGTGCCAGCAGCGTAGGACAGGGGGCCTTGATTGACACTGAAGCTTTCTTT; CDR3: CASSVGQGALIDTEAFF
D: .; size: few; V: TRBV5-6; J: TRBJ2-1; DNA: TGTGCCAGCAGCTTGGTAGGGGGTGAGCAGTTCTTC; CDR3: CASSLVGGEQFF
D: TRBD1; size: .; V: TRBV7-9; J: TRBJ1-5; DNA: TGTGCCAGCAGCCCTACAGGGGGACCTCAGCCCCAGCATTTT; CDR3: CASSPTGGPQPQHF
D: TRBD1; size: .; V: TRBV7-2; J: TRBJ1-2; DNA: TGTGCCAGCCCTTCACAGGGGGAAATGTTTGGCTACACCTTC; CDR3: CASPSQGEMFGYTF
D: TRBD1; size: many; V: TRBV12-3/TRBV12-4; J: TRBJ1-5; DNA: TGTGCCAGCAGTTTAGGGACAGGAGGTCAGCCCCAGCATTTT; CDR3: CASSLGTGGQPQHF
D: .; size: .; V: TRBV6-1; J: TRBJ2-7; DNA: TGTGCCAGCAGTGAAGAAGTGGGGAGCTCCTACGAGCAGTACTTC; CDR3: CASSEEVGSSYEQYF
D: TRBD1; size: few; V: TRBV7-8; J: TRBJ2-1; DNA: TGTGCCAGCAGCTTACAGGCAGGGGGTTACAATGAGCAGTTCTTC; CDR3: CASSLQAGGYNEQFF
D: TRBD2; size: .; V: TRBV9; J: TRBJ2-1; DNA: TGTGCCAGCAGCGTACCTAGCGGGGGGATCTATGAGCAGTTCTTC; CDR3: CASSVPSGGIYEQFF
D: .; size: .; V: TRBV5-6; J: TRBJ1-5; DNA: TGTGCCAGCAGCTCGAGGGCAGGGCCCCAGCCCCAGCATTTT; CDR3: CASSSRAGPQPQHF
D: .; size: few; V: TRBV12-3/TRBV12-4; J: TRBJ2-2; DNA: TGTGCCAGCAACCGGATAGACCGGAACGGGGAGCTGTTTTTT; CDR3: CASNRIDRNGELFF
D: .; size: few; V: TRBV7-9; J: TRBJ2-3; DNA: TGTGCCAGCAGCTTCCCAAGGGGGGGCAGCACAGATACGCAGTATTTT; CDR3: CASSFPRGGSTDTQYF
D: TRBD2; size: .; V: TRBV7-9; J: TRBJ2-5; DNA: TGTGCCAGCAGCCTGGAGGGGAGGGCGACCCAGTACTTC; CDR3: CASSLEGRATQYF
D: TRBD2; size: .; V: TRBV4-3; J: TRBJ2-1; DNA: TGCGCCAGCAGCCAAGAAAAGCGGGAGAGGGGTGAGCAGTTCTTC; CDR3: CASSQEKRERGEQFF
D: TRBD1; size: .; V: TRBV19; J: TRBJ1-5; DNA: TGTGCCAGTACCCCGACAGGGGGGGCTCAGCCCCAGCATTTT; CDR3: CASTPTGGAQPQHF
D: .; size: .; V: TRBV7-6; J: TRBJ1-2; DNA: TGTGCCACGACATCACTGCAGATTCATGGCTACACCTTC; CDR3: CATTSLQIHGYTF
D: .; size: few; V: TRBV13; J: TRBJ1-5; DNA: TGTGCCAGCAGCTTAGGGGGTGGCAATCAGCCCCAGCATTTT; CDR3: CASSLGGGNQPQHF
D: .; size: .; V: TRBV11-3; J: TRBJ1-1; DNA: TGTGCCAGCAGCTCACGGGAGGGACACACTGAAGCTTTCTTT; CDR3: CASSSREGHTEAFF
D: TRBD2; size: few; V: TRBV5-4; J: TRBJ2-1; DNA: TGTGCCAGCAGCTTGGGACTAGCGGGGACAGACAATGAGCAGTTCTTC; CDR3: CASSLGLAGTDNEQFF
D: .; size: .; V: TRBV6-5; J: TRBJ2-1; DNA: TGTGCCAGCAGTTACTCGCCCAGCGCCCTTGTCCACAATGAGCAGTTCTTC; CDR3: CASSYSPSALVHNEQFF